These 25 T cell receptor beta chains originate from one sample sequenced in a study of immune heterogeneity within non-small cell lung tumors. Bulk tumor genomic DNA, 500 to 650 ng per sample, was the template. Taken during surgery, several biopsies per primary tumor were spaced as far apart as possible within the tumor mass. With untreated, newly diagnosed non-small cell lung cancer, the patients went on to undergo curative surgery. A first 10-cycle multiplex round used 32 V-gene and 13 J-gene primers on TCR beta CDR3. Via MiXCR, TCRdb re-called the multiplex PCR reads, giving one row per CDR3 protein. The table has approximately 4,600 distinct CDR3 sequences, 35% to 45% seen once. The specimen sequenced was lung tumor tissue. Receptors originate from a woman aged 50 to 65 with non-small cell lung cancer.

This chain connects TRBV4-1 to TRBJ1-3; TRBD1 aligns across 9 bases. The CDR3 is 17 residues long. V trimming: 2 bases; J trimming: 1 base; junction bases outside the gene matches: 6. The germline V gene has CDR1 MGHRA and CDR2 YSYEKL. The CDR3 region is CASSQIPGTGSGNTIYF. In DNA, the CDR3 is TGCGCCAGCAGCCAAATCCCCGGGACAGGGTCTGGAAACACCATATATTTT.

In its sample, this clonotype ranks as medium-sized. V is TRBV6-1 and J is TRBJ1-4, with 9 bases fitting TRBD1. V lost 3 bases, J lost 8 bases, and 7 bases stayed unmatched. The CDR3 length is 15 residues. In germline, CDR1 is MNHNS, CDR2 SASEGT. The DNA for the CDR3 is TGTGCCAGCAGTGAGACAGGGGGAGTCGTGGAAAAACTGTTTTTT. Translated, it gives CASSETGGVVEKLFF.

Sample share makes this clonotype medium-sized (0.01 to 0.1%). This chain joins TRBV27 and TRBJ1-6; tentative D call: TRBD1 (6 bases). The CDR3 runs to 19 residues. V was pared by 6 bases and J by 0 bases, with 21 bases between. Germline CDR1 MNHEY, CDR2 SMNVEV (reference sequence). DNA of the CDR3: TGTGCCAGCAGAAGACACGGTGCAGGGGAGTACTCCTATAATTCACCCCTCCACTTT. Protein: CASRRHGAGEYSYNSPLHF.

This clonotype was observed a few times. The J gene is TRBJ2-1, the V gene TRBV18; weak D call: TRBD1 (5 bases). The CDR3 is made up of 16 amino acids. CDR1 KGHSH and CDR2 LQKENI come from the germline V gene. V lost 8 bases to trimming and J lost 2 bases, with 19 bases between them. The DNA of the CDR3 is TGTGCCAGCAGTCTCATAGGGGTTTCGACCTACAATGAGCAGTTCTTC. Amino acids: CASSLIGVSTYNEQFF.

The chain is built from TRBV7-9 and TRBJ2-7; D gene unclear. With 3 bases removed from V and 0 bases from J, the gap between germline ends came to 6 bases. This CDR3 contains 13 residues. Looked up from germline, CDR1 is SEHNR and CDR2 is FQNEAQ (reference sequence). CDR3 residues: CASSLQNSYEQYF. In DNA, the CDR3 is TGTGCCAGCAGCTTGCAGAACTCCTACGAGCAGTACTTC.

This chain connects TRBV10-3 to TRBJ2-4; TRBD1 or TRBD2 may be the D gene (7 bases each). Germline CDR1 ENHRY, CDR2 SYGVKD. The V gene lost 10 bases and the J gene lost 5 bases, with 18 bases spanning the gap. This CDR3 has 14 amino acids. CDR3 DNA sequence: TGTGCCACTCAAACAGGGGAGGGGGAAAACATTCAGTACTTC. This encodes CATQTGEGENIQYF.

By share of the sample, this clonotype is medium-sized. This chain connects TRBV7-9 to TRBJ1-1; possibly TRBD1 for D (5 bases). Between the trimmed V and J ends, which lost 4 bases and 4 bases, there was a span of 31 bases. The CDR3 has 20 amino acids. Germline assignment: CDR1 SEHNR and CDR2 FQNEAQ (reference sequence). The CDR3: CASSSAGSRARVGGGTEAFF. CDR3 nucleotides: TGTGCCAGCAGCTCCGCAGGTTCGAGGGCACGTGTGGGGGGGGGCACTGAAGCTTTCTTT.

By share of the sample, this clonotype is medium-sized. The rearrangement links TRBV28 to TRBJ1-2; no reliable D call. Trimming left V 5 bases short and J 8 bases short, with 12 bases between. This CDR3 has 12 residues. Germline V gene lookup returns CDR1 MDHEN and CDR2 SYDVKM. CDR3 DNA sequence: TGTGCCAGCAGTCCTCGACTGAGGGGCTACACCTTC. This gives the protein CASSPRLRGYTF.

This clonotype was observed once. It may be a read error: a sequence one base away is much more abundant. The CDR3 spells CASIPRQGLVSEKLFF. For the CDR3, the DNA is TGTGCCAGCATCCCCAGACAGGGCCTAGTTTCTGAAAAACTGTTTTTT. This chain joins TRBV3-1 and TRBJ1-4; 7 bases align to TRBD1. Germline values: CDR1 LGHDT, CDR2 YNNKEL (reference sequence). Trimming took 7 bases from V and 7 from J; bases not matched to a gene: 15. CDR3 length: 16 residues.

By its share, this clonotype is medium-sized. The chain recombines TRBV20-1 with TRBJ2-5; 7 positions match TRBD2. The CDR3 runs 13 residues. Trimming at V came to 2 bases and at J to 3 bases, leaving 3 bases not matched to a gene. The germline CDR1 and CDR2 sequences are DFQATT and SNEGSKA (reference sequence). The CDR3 protein is CSARSGGKETQYF. The CDR3 DNA reads as TGCAGTGCTAGATCCGGGGGGAAAGAGACCCAGTACTTC.

The V call is TRBV27, the J call TRBJ2-7; TRBD2 matches at 10 bases. Germline values: CDR1 MNHEY, CDR2 SMNVEV (reference sequence). CDR3 length equals 15 residues. V lost 7 bases to trimming and J lost 0 bases; unmatched junction nucleotides: 6. CDR3 protein: CASTPGTSVSYEQYF. The CDR3 nucleotides read TGTGCCAGCACTCCGGGGACTAGCGTCTCCTACGAGCAGTACTTC.

This clonotype was detected only a few times. The chain combines TRBV6-1 with TRBJ2-7, with 8 bases lining up with TRBD2. From germline, CDR1 is MNHNS and CDR2 SASEGT. The CDR3 totals 13 residues. Trimming removed 5 bases from V and 0 bases from J; junction bases left unmatched: 0. The CDR3 coding sequence is TGTGCCAGCAGTCTAGCGGGCTCCTACGAGCAGTACTTC. Translating it yields CASSLAGSYEQYF.

V usage is TRBV7-2 and J usage is TRBJ2-2, with D maybe TRBD1 (6 bases). In germline, CDR1 is SGHTA, CDR2 FQGNSA. The V and J ends lost 5 bases and 6 bases respectively, with 13 bases between them. The CDR3 is 14 amino acids. This CDR3 is CASSKFEGAGELFF. Here the CDR3 DNA reads TGTGCCAGCAGCAAATTTGAGGGGGCCGGGGAGCTGTTTTTT.

This clonotype is medium-sized (0.01 to 0.1%). This rearrangement joins TRBV19 to TRBJ1-2; TRBD1 matches 9 bases. CDR1 and CDR2 from the germline V gene are LNHDA and SQIVND (reference sequence). J lost 8 bases, V lost 5 bases, and 12 bases had no gene match. The CDR3 loop spans 15 amino acids. In nucleotides, the CDR3 is TGTGCCAGTAGTGCCGGGACAGGGATTGCTCGGGGCTACACCTTC. Translating gives CASSAGTGIARGYTF.

This clonotype came up many times. This sequence joins TRBV6-1 and TRBJ1-1; possible D gene TRBD1, 5 bases. The CDR3 contains 12 residues. The germline V gene encodes CDR1 MNHNS and CDR2 SASEGT. V was cut by 4 bases and J by 7 bases, with 10 bases left in between. The CDR3 spells CASSVSTVEAFF. As DNA, the CDR3 is TGTGCCAGCAGTGTCTCGACAGTTGAAGCTTTCTTT.

By its share, this clonotype is medium-sized (0.01 to 0.1%). The J gene is TRBJ2-7, the V gene TRBV27, with D possibly being TRBD2 (6 bases). Germline CDR1 MNHEY, CDR2 SMNVEV (reference sequence). This CDR3 has 15 amino acids. Trimming pared 0 bases from V and 2 bases from J, leaving 11 bases between. CDR3 bases: TGTGCCAGCAGTTTATCAGGGAGGTTCGCCTACGAGCAGTACTTC. It is translated as CASSLSGRFAYEQYF.

The rearrangement links TRBV28 to TRBJ2-3, with D possibly being TRBD2 (5 bases). Trimming pared 8 bases from V and 6 bases from J, leaving 15 bases between. CDR3 size: 13 residues. CDR1 MDHEN and CDR2 SYDVKM come from the germline V gene. In DNA, the CDR3 is TGTGCCAGCGTGGGGAGCCGGACGGATACGCAGTATTTT. It yields the protein CASVGSRTDTQYF. Full variable domain (outside the CDR3, taken from reference TRBV28 and TRBJ2-3): DVKVTQSSRYLVKRTGEKVFLECVQDMDHENMFWYRQDPGLGLRLIYFSYDVKMKEKGDIPEGYSVSREKKERFSLILESASTNQTSMYLCASVGSRTDTQYFGPGTRLTVL.

Relative to its sample, this clonotype is medium-sized. The chain uses TRBV19 and TRBJ2-7; D might be TRBD1 (5 bases). The germline V gene has CDR1 LNHDA and CDR2 SQIVND (reference sequence). Trimming cost V 4 bases and J 2 bases, with 12 bases left between them. The CDR3 has 14 residues. The CDR3 loop reads CASSSTGSTYEQYF. The CDR3 nucleotides are TGTGCCAGTAGTAGTACAGGAAGCACCTACGAGCAGTACTTC. Supplemented by reference TRBV19 and TRBJ2-7, the full variable domain reads DGGITQSPKYLFRKEGQNVTLSCEQNLNHDAMYWYRQDPGQGLRLIYYSQIVNDFQKGDIAEGYSVSREKKESFPLTVTSAQKNPTAFYLCASSSTGSTYEQYFGPGTRLTVT.

In its sample, this clonotype was seen many times. The rearrangement uses TRBV3-1 and TRBJ1-4, with 7 positions matching TRBD1. The CDR3 has 16 residues. After removal of 4 bases from V and 7 bases from J, the junction contained 12 bases not matched to a gene. CDR1 is LGHDT and CDR2 is YNNKEL in the germline V gene (reference sequence). The DNA for the CDR3 is TGTGCCAGCAGCCCCAGACAGGGCCTAGTTTCTGAAAAACTGTTTTTT. As protein: CASSPRQGLVSEKLFF.

This clonotype was recorded a few times. A read error is possible here, since a much larger clone lies one base away. The chain has TRBV15 and TRBJ1-5; D ambiguous. Trimming stripped 0 bases from V and 2 bases from J, with 11 bases between. This CDR3 comprises 16 residues. Germline loops: CDR1 LNHNV, CDR2 YYDKDF (reference sequence). CDR3 bases: TGTGCCACCAGCAGAGATCAGGCCGGGGGCAATCAGCCCCAGCATTTT. Residues: CATSRDQAGGNQPQHF.

Of note for this clonotype: A read error is possible here, since a much larger clone lies one base away. The chain is built from TRBV6-9 and TRBJ2-5; maybe TRBD2 (6 bases). The V end lost 7 bases, the J end lost 3 bases, and 18 bases lay between the germline ends. This CDR3 has 15 amino acids. The germline V gene encodes CDR1 MNHGY and CDR2 SVAAGI. This CDR3 is CASIYHGGSEETQYF. CDR3 sequence (DNA): TGTGCCAGCATTTACCACGGGGGATCCGAAGAGACCCAGTACTTC.

In regard to this clonotype: The junction and the germline gene differ at one end; a read error may be behind it. The chain's CDR3 is CASSDQDSHLTF. The CDR3 DNA reads as TGCGCCAGCAGTGATCAGGATTCACACCTCACCTTT. The chain couples TRBV10-1 to TRBJ1-6; no clear D. CDR1 and CDR2 from the germline V gene are WNHNN and SYGVQD (reference sequence). This CDR3 is built from 12 residues.

This clonotype is medium-sized in the sample. The V and J genes are TRBV18 and TRBJ1-2, with D perhaps TRBD1 (6 bases). The ends were cut back, 3 bases at V and 1 base at J, with 12 bases in the middle. The germline V gene has CDR1 KGHSH and CDR2 LQKENI. The CDR3 runs to 15 residues. The CDR3 is CASSPQDSHNYGYTF. For the CDR3, the DNA is TGTGCCAGCTCACCCCAGGACAGTCATAACTATGGCTACACCTTC.

This clonotype is medium-sized by share. V gene TRBV28 combines with J gene TRBJ1-4; D is ambiguous. The V gene's germline CDR1 is MDHEN and CDR2 SYDVKM. V dropped 6 bases and J dropped 0 bases, with 14 bases sitting between them. The CDR3 consists of 16 residues. The CDR3 nucleotides are TGTGCCAGCAGCCCTTCCTACACAGCAACTAATGAAAAACTGTTTTTT. This translates into CASSPSYTATNEKLFF.

In regard to this clonotype: This sequence may be a read error, since a much larger clone differs from it by one base. The chain recombines TRBV24-1 with TRBJ2-1; either TRBD1 or TRBD2 may supply D (5 bases each). CDR1 and CDR2 from the germline V gene are KGHDR and SFDVKD. The CDR3 runs to 17 residues. The CDR3: CATSDGDTRGPYNEQLF. The CDR3 nucleotides are TGTGCCACCAGTGATGGCGATACTAGGGGCCCCTACAATGAGCAGCTCTTC.